This TCR beta chain was found in a study of response to subunit inactivated influenza vaccine. The study's findings and limits: The study's authors posited that every seasonal influenza vaccination enlists few new T cells.

The V gene's germline CDR1 is DFQATT and CDR2 SNEGSKA (reference sequence). The V end was cut by 3 bases, the J end by 6 bases, with 17 bases between. The CDR3 runs 14 residues. TCRdb independently ran MiXCR on the RT-PCR reads; one entry per CDR3 protein. The table has 500,000 to 600,000 distinct CDR3 sequences, about 12% seen once. A remark on this clonotype: The antigen is undetermined.

Sample: PBMCs from blood, taken on the day of vaccination. This TCR was recovered from a man in his fifties or sixties who received an inactivated influenza vaccine. The chain employs TRBV20-1 and TRBJ1-2; D might be TRBD1 (6 bases). CDR3 in amino acids: CSARRPDRTDGYTF. CDR3 nucleotide sequence: TGCAGTGCTAGGAGGCCAGACAGGACGGATGGCTACACCTTC.